The 20 T cell receptor beta chains listed next were all sequenced from one sample in a study of memory B cells and T cells in multiple sclerosis. The table came from immunoSEQ multiplex PCR; TCRdb's copy has only in-frame clones and leaves some out. The sample holds 35,000 to 55,000 clones, over 70% seen once. Their antigen targets remain unknown. Stimulus-free culture yielded autoproliferating CFSE-dim and non-proliferating CFSE-high T cells, each sequenced separately. Cultures began with 5x10^7 CFSE-labeled PBMCs, unstimulated for 7 days, with replicate wells pooled. The sample comprised PBMCs from blood kept in culture. The receptors derive from a human donor with multiple sclerosis.

The rearrangement joins TRBV5-1 to TRBJ1-4; no definite D call. The CDR3 contains 15 residues. V was cut by 0 bases and J by 0 bases, with 6 bases left in between. Germline CDR1 is SGHRS and CDR2 is YFSETQ. The CDR3 is CASSLVAATNEKLFF. The CDR3 nucleotides are TGCGCCAGCAGCTTGGTGGCAGCAACTAATGAAAAACTGTTTTTT.

This clone was detected only a few times. In the same sample, other DNA sequences code for this CDR3. The rearrangement joins TRBV19 to TRBJ1-5, with D unresolved. Trimming shortened V by 5 bases and J by 6 bases, and 17 bases separated the two germline ends. Germline CDR1 LNHDA, CDR2 SQIVND (reference sequence). This CDR3 is built from 15 residues. In DNA form, the CDR3 reads TGTGCCAGTAGTCCTCCGGGAGGGTATGGTCAGCCCCAGCATTTT. Protein product: CASSPPGGYGQPQHF.

This chain joins TRBV9 and TRBJ1-2, with 7 bases fitting TRBD1. Germline-derived CDR1 and CDR2 are SGDLS and YYNGEE. After removal of 0 bases from V and 8 bases from J, the junction contained 7 bases not matched to a gene. The CDR3 runs to 14 residues. In DNA form, the CDR3 reads TGTGCCAGCAGCGTAGAGGGGGCGCGGGGCGGCTACACCTTC. This sequence encodes CASSVEGARGGYTF. The whole variable domain, filled in from reference TRBV9 and TRBJ1-2, reads DSGVTQTPKHLITATGQRVTLRCSPRSGDLSVYWYQQSLDQGLQFLIQYYNGEERAKGNILERFSAQQFPDLHSELNLSSLELGDSALYFCASSVEGARGGYTFGSGTRLTVV.

The chain carries TRBV5-5 and TRBJ1-1, with TRBD1 matching over 8 bases. In germline, CDR1 is SGHKS, CDR2 YYEKEE (reference sequence). V gave up 6 bases and J gave up 5 bases; unmatched junction bases: 9. This CDR3 has 14 amino acids. The CDR3 nucleotides are TGTGCCAGCACCAAAGACAGGGGTCATACTGAAGCTTTCTTT. It specifies CASTKDRGHTEAFF.

This sequence joins TRBV4-1 and TRBJ2-2, with TRBD1 identical over 9 bases. There are 17 residues in the CDR3. V lost 0 bases to trimming and J lost 4 bases; unmatched junction nucleotides: 6. Germline V lookup: CDR1 MGHRA, CDR2 YSYEKL. The CDR3 coding sequence is TGCGCCAGCAGCCAAGACCCGGGACAGGGTTTCACCGGGGAGCTGTTTTTT. Translating it yields CASSQDPGQGFTGELFF.

The gene calls are TRBV5-1 and TRBJ2-3; TRBD2 matches 7 bases. Germline lookup yields CDR1 SGHRS and CDR2 YFSETQ. Trimming cost V 3 bases and J 1 base; bases outside gene matches: 2. The CDR3 length is 14 residues. The CDR3 bases are TGCGCCAGCAGCTCGCTAGCGGGCACAGATACGCAGTATTTT. Encoded protein: CASSSLAGTDTQYF.

This clone has more than one count but fewer than ten. The rearrangement joins TRBV14 to TRBJ1-1, with a possible D match to TRBD1 (6 bases). Trimming took 2 bases from V and 3 from J, leaving 13 bases between them. The germline gives CDR1 SGHDN, CDR2 FVKESK. The CDR3 is 15 residues long. DNA for the CDR3: TGTGCCAGCAGCCAAAAAACAGGGCCCCACACTGAAGCTTTCTTT. It codes for CASSQKTGPHTEAFF.

The J gene is TRBJ1-3, the V gene TRBV7-7; D perhaps matches TRBD1 (5 bases). This CDR3 comprises 13 residues. Germline CDR1 reads SSHAT; CDR2 reads FNYEAQ (reference sequence). The V gene lost 1 base and the J gene lost 8 bases, with 9 bases spanning the gap. The CDR3 DNA reads TGTGCCAGCAGCTTAGGGGTGGGGCACACCATATATTTT. This translates into CASSLGVGHTIYF.

This clone was found once. V usage is TRBV5-1 and J usage is TRBJ1-2; no clear D. The V end was cut by 1 base, the J end by 0 bases, with 7 bases between. CDR1 is SGHRS, CDR2 YFSETQ, per germline. The CDR3 is made up of 14 amino acids. The CDR3 is CASSLHSSNYGYTF. The CDR3 nucleotides read TGCGCCAGCAGCTTGCACAGTTCTAACTATGGCTACACCTTC. Variable domain in full (rest from reference TRBV5-1 and TRBJ1-2): KAGVTQTPRYLIKTRGQQVTLSCSPISGHRSVSWYQQTPGQGLQFLFEYFSETQRNKGNFPGRFSGRQFSNSRSEMNVSTLELGDSALYLCASSLHSSNYGYTFGSGTRLTVV.

V is TRBV9 and J is TRBJ2-2, with D uncertain. Germline assignment: CDR1 SGDLS and CDR2 YYNGEE. The CDR3 has 15 residues. Trimming took off 1 base at V and 4 bases at J, with 11 bases between the two ends. The chain's CDR3 is CASSVHTLSTGELFF. CDR3 in DNA: TGTGCCAGCAGCGTACACACCCTTAGCACCGGGGAGCTGTTTTTT.

The chain is built from TRBV19 and TRBJ2-1, with 8 bases that match TRBD2. The CDR3 spans 16 residues. V lost 0 bases, J lost 0 bases, and 1 base stayed unmatched. Germline values: CDR1 LNHDA, CDR2 SQIVND (reference sequence). CDR3 coding DNA: TGTGCCAGTAGTATAGAGCGGGGGGTCTCCTACAATGAGCAGTTCTTC. Amino acids: CASSIERGVSYNEQFF. The entire variable domain, with the rest obtained from reference TRBV19 and TRBJ2-1, is as follows: DGGITQSPKYLFRKEGQNVTLSCEQNLNHDAMYWYRQDPGQGLRLIYYSQIVNDFQKGDIAEGYSVSREKKESFPLTVTSAQKNPTAFYLCASSIERGVSYNEQFFGPGTRLTVL.

The chain is built from TRBV2 and TRBJ2-1; D is unclear. This CDR3 spans 13 amino acids. With 7 bases removed from V and 4 bases from J, the gap between germline ends came to 11 bases. Per the germline V gene, CDR1 is SNHLY and CDR2 is FYNNEI. The CDR3 loop is CASTAEPYNEQFF. The CDR3 DNA sequence: TGTGCCAGCACCGCCGAACCGTACAATGAGCAGTTCTTC. Combining the CDR3 with reference TRBV2 and TRBJ2-1 gives the whole variable domain EPEVTQTPSHQVTQMGQEVILRCVPISNHLYFYWYRQILGQKVEFLVSFYNNEISEKSEIFDDQFSVERPDGSNFTLKIRSTKLEDSAMYFCASTAEPYNEQFFGPGTRLTVL.

The chain couples TRBV2 to TRBJ2-1, with D perhaps being TRBD1 or TRBD2 (5 bases each). Germline V gene data show CDR1 as SNHLY and CDR2 as FYNNEI. V dropped 2 bases and J dropped 5 bases, with 10 bases sitting between them. The CDR3 is made up of 14 amino acids. This chain's CDR3 is CASSEQGRDNEQFF. The CDR3 DNA reads TGTGCCAGCAGTGAACAGGGACGGGACAATGAGCAGTTCTTC.

This clone has just one count. V gene TRBV7-9 combines with J gene TRBJ1-2; D perhaps matches TRBD1 (6 bases). This CDR3 spans 16 amino acids. V lost 3 bases, J lost 2 bases, and 16 bases lay in between. Germline CDR1 SEHNR, CDR2 FQNEAQ (reference sequence). Here the CDR3 DNA reads TGTGCCAGCAGCTTGTCCCAAGTTACAGGGAACTATGGCTACACCTTC. Translated: CASSLSQVTGNYGYTF.

The chain has TRBV10-1 and TRBJ2-2; D is ambiguous. Germline loops: CDR1 WNHNN, CDR2 SYGVQD (reference sequence). The CDR3 is 13 residues long. Trimming pared 2 bases from V and 5 bases from J, leaving 6 bases between. The CDR3 spells CASSERYTGELFF. As DNA, the CDR3 is TGCGCCAGCAGTGAGAGGTATACCGGGGAGCTGTTTTTT.

This clone was found once. The rearrangement joins TRBV27 to TRBJ1-1; no firm D call. This CDR3 has 18 residues. Germline CDR1 reads MNHEY; CDR2 reads SMNVEV (reference sequence). V was shortened by 8 bases and J by 2 bases, with 27 bases between the two germline ends. The CDR3 is CASASPPRGSWGNTEAFF. The CDR3 DNA reads as TGTGCCAGCGCTTCCCCTCCCCGTGGATCTTGGGGTAACACTGAAGCTTTCTTT.

V and J are TRBV5-1 and TRBJ2-2; D is possibly TRBD1 or TRBD2 (5 bases each). V was clipped by 3 bases and J by 3 bases, with 12 bases between them. Germline V lookup: CDR1 SGHRS, CDR2 YFSETQ. The CDR3 length is 15 residues. The CDR3 region is CASSSGTSDTGELFF. DNA of the CDR3: TGCGCCAGCAGCTCAGGGACCTCGGACACCGGGGAGCTGTTTTTT.

This rearrangement joins TRBV5-1 to TRBJ1-1; D is unresolved. Trimming pared 2 bases from V and 1 base from J, leaving 9 bases between. This CDR3 spans 14 amino acids. Germline V gene lookup returns CDR1 SGHRS and CDR2 YFSETQ. Here the CDR3 DNA reads TGCGCCAGCAGCTTCGATTTTGAGAACACTGAAGCTTTCTTT. Protein product: CASSFDFENTEAFF.

This clone was observed a handful of times. The V gene is TRBV18, the J gene TRBJ1-2, with 7 bases matching TRBD1. The CDR3 totals 15 residues. From germline, CDR1 is KGHSH and CDR2 LQKENI. With V trimmed by 4 bases and J by 6 bases, 11 bases remained unmatched. CDR3 DNA sequence: TGTGCCAGCTCACGCTCCCCCAGGGGGGAGGATGGCTACACCTTC. Translated, it gives CASSRSPRGEDGYTF. The complete variable domain, with remaining parts taken from reference TRBV18 and TRBJ1-2, reads NAGVMQNPRHLVRRRGQEARLRCSPMKGHSHVYWYRQLPEEGLKFMVYLQKENIIDESGMPKERFSAEFPKEGPSILRIQQVVRGDSAAYFCASSRSPRGEDGYTFGSGTRLTVV.

The chain carries TRBV11-1 and TRBJ2-7; unclear D gene. Germline assignment: CDR1 SGHAT and CDR2 FQDESV (reference sequence). CDR3 size: 13 residues. The germline V and J ends were trimmed by 2 bases and 1 base, with 6 bases remaining between them. The CDR3 reads CASSLTASYEQYF. Here the CDR3 DNA reads TGTGCCAGCAGCTTAACAGCATCCTACGAGCAGTACTTC.